This T cell receptor beta chain was identified during a study of neurological immune-mediated disorders. Study observations and caveats: The study found no CDR3 amino acid sequences shared by expanded clones across subjects, suggesting private repertoires in all groups.

J was trimmed by 0 bases and V by 5 bases; bases with no gene match: 8. Per the germline V gene, CDR1 is SGHRS and CDR2 is YFSETQ. The CDR3 has 16 residues. At least ten counts were recorded for this clonotype. As yet, its antigen is unknown. One entry per CDR3 protein results from TCRdb running MiXCR on the 5' RACE reads. This table has roughly 56,000 distinct CDR3 sequences, roughly 10% appearing once. Sequences were obtained from PBMCs. The source of this sequence is a man in his 60s in good health. The chain uses TRBV5-1 and TRBJ1-1; the match to TRBD1 covers 9 bases. The CDR3 protein is CASSPGTGPMNTEAFF. DNA for the CDR3: TGCGCCAGCAGTCCCGGGACAGGGCCCATGAACACTGAAGCTTTCTTT.